Sequencing of this TCR beta chain was carried out in a study of blood T cell repertoires in COVID-19. Study as a whole: Collection of acute and convalescent COVID-19 samples took place in the United States, Italy and Spain.

Concerning this clone: Within the sample, other DNA sequences also encode this same CDR3.

The CDR3 loop spans 14 amino acids. V lost 4 bases, J lost 0 bases, and 1 base stayed unmatched. The germline CDR1 and CDR2 sequences are SEHNR and FQNEAQ (reference sequence). The method was immunoSEQ multiplex PCR; TCRdb's version includes in-frame clones alone and lacks a portion of them. The sample consists of approximately 290,000 clones, around 90% of them appearing once. Living in 24 US areas, the participants were between roughly 18 and 95 years of age. Assignment of participants to cohorts was predicated upon participant-reported clinical history. The source material was PBMCs or T cells enriched from blood (not recorded which). The chain recombines TRBV7-9 with TRBJ2-7; 9 bases fit TRBD1. This clonotype was sampled from a woman in her 30s who had recovered from COVID-19. The DNA for the CDR3 is TGTGCCAGCAGCTCGGACAGGGGCTCCTACGAGCAGTACTTC. This encodes CASSSDRGSYEQYF.